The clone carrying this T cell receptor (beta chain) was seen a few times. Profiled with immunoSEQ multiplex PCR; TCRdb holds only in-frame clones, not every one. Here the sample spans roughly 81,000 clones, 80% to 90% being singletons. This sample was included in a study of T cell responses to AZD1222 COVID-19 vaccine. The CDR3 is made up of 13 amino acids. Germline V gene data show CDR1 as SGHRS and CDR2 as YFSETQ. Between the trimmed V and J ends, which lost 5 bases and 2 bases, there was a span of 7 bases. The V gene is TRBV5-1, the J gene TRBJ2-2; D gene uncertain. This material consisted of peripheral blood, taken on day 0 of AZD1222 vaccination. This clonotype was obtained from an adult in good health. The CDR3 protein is CASRRENTGELFF. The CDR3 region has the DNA TGCGCCAGCAGAAGGGAAAACACCGGGGAGCTGTTTTTT.